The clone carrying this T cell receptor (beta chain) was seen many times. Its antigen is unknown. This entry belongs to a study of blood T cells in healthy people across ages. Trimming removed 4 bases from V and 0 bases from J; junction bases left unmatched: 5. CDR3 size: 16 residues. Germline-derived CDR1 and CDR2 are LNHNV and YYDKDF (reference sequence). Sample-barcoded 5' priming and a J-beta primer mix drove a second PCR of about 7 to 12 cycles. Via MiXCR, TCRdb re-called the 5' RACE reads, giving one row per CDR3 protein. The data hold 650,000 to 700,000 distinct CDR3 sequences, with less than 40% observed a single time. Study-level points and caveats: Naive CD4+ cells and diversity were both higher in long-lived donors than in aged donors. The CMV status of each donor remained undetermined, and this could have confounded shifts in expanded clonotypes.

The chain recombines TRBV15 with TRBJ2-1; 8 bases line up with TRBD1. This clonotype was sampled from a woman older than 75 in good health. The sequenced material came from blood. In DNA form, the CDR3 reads TGTGCCACCAGCACGAAAGACAGGGGCTCCTACAATGAGCAGTTCTTC. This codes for CATSTKDRGSYNEQFF.